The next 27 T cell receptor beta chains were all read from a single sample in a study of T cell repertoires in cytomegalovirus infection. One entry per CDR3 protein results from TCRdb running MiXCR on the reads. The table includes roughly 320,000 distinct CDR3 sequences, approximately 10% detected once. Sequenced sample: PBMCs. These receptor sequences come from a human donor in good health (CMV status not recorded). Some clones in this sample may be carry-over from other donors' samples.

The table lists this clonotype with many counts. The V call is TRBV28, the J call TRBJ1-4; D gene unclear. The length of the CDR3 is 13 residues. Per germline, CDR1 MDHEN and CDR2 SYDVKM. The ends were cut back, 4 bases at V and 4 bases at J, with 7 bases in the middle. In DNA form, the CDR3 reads TGTGCCAGCAGTTGGGGATTTAATGAAAAACTGTTTTTT. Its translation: CASSWGFNEKLFF.

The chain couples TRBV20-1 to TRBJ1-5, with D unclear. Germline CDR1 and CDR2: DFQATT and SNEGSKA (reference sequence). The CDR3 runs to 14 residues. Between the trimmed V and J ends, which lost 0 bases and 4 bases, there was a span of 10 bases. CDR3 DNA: TGCAGTGCTAGAGATCAGGCCCGAAATCAGCCCCAGCATTTT. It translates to CSARDQARNQPQHF.

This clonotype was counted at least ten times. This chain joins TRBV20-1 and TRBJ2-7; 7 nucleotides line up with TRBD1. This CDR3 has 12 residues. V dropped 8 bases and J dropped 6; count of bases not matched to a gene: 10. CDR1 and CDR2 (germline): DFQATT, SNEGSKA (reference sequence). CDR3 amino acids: CSPNTGVSEQYV. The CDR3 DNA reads TGCAGTCCGAATACAGGGGTCTCCGAGCAGTACGTC.

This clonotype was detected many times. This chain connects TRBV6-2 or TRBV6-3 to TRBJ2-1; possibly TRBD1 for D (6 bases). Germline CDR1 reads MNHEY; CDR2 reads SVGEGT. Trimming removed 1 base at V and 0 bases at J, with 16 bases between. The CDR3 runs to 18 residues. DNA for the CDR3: TGTGCCAGCAGTTACTTCGGACAGCCTCTGAGCTCCTACAATGAGCAGTTCTTC. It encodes CASSYFGQPLSSYNEQFF.

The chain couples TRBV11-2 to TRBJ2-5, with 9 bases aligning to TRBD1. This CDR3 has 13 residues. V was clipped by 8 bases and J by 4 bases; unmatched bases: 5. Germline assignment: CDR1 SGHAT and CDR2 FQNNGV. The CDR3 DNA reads TGTGCCAGCGGACAGGGGAGGGTAGAGACCCAGTACTTC. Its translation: CASGQGRVETQYF.

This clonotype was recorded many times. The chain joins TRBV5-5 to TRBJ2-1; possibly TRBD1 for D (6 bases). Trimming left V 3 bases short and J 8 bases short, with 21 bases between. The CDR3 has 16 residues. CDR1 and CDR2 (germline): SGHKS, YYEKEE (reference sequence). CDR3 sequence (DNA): TGTGCCAGCAGCTCTCCCCCGGGACATGGTCTCGATGAGCAGTTCTTC. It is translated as CASSSPPGHGLDEQFF.

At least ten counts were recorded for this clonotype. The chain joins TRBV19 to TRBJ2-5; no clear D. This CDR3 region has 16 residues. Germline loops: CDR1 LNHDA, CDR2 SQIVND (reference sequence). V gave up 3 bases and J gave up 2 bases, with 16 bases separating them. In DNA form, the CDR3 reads TGTGCCAGTAGTATTGATCAAAGGTCTCCACAAGAGACCCAGTACTTC. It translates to CASSIDQRSPQETQYF.

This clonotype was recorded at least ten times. The DNA of the CDR3 is TGTGCCAGCAGCATACGGGACAGACCCATGAACACTGAAGCTTTCTTT. Amino acids: CASSIRDRPMNTEAFF. This chain joins TRBV7-8 and TRBJ1-1; 7 positions agree with TRBD1. The germline V gene has CDR1 SGHVS and CDR2 FQNEAQ. J lost 0 bases, V lost 5 bases, and 9 bases had no gene match. The CDR3 consists of 16 residues.

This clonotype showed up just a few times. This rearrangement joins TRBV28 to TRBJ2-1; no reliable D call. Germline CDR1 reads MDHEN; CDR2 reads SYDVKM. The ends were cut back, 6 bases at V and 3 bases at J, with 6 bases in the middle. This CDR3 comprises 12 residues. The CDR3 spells CASSTIYNEQFF. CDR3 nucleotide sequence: TGTGCCAGCAGCACTATCTACAATGAGCAGTTCTTC. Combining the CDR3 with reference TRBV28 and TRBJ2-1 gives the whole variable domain DVKVTQSSRYLVKRTGEKVFLECVQDMDHENMFWYRQDPGLGLRLIYFSYDVKMKEKGDIPEGYSVSREKKERFSLILESASTNQTSMYLCASSTIYNEQFFGPGTRLTVL.

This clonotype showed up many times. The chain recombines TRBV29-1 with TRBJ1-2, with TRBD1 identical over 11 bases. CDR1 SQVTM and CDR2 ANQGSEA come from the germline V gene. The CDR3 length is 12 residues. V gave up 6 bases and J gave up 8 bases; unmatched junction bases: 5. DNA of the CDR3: TGCAGCGTAGGGGACAGGGGGGAAGGCTACACCTTC. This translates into CSVGDRGEGYTF.

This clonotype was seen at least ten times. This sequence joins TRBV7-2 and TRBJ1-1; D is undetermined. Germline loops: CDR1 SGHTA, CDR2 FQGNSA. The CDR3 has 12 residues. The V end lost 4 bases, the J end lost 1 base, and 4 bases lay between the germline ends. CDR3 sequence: CASSSQNTEAFF. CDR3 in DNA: TGTGCCAGCAGCTCACAGAACACTGAAGCTTTCTTT.

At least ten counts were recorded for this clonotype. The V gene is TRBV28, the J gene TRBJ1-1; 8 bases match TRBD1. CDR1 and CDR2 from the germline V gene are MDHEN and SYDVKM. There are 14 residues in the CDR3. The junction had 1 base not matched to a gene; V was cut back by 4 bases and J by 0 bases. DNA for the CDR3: TGTGCCAGCAGTTCCAGGGGGCTGAACACTGAAGCTTTCTTT. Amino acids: CASSSRGLNTEAFF. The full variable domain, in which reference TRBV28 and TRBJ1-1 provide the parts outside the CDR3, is DVKVTQSSRYLVKRTGEKVFLECVQDMDHENMFWYRQDPGLGLRLIYFSYDVKMKEKGDIPEGYSVSREKKERFSLILESASTNQTSMYLCASSSRGLNTEAFFGQGTRLTVV.

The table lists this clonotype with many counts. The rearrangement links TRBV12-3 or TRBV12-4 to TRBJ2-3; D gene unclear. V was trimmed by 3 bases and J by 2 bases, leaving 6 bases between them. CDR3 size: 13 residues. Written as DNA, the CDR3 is TGTGCCAGCAGTTTCGGTAACACAGATACGCAGTATTTT. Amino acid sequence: CASSFGNTDTQYF.

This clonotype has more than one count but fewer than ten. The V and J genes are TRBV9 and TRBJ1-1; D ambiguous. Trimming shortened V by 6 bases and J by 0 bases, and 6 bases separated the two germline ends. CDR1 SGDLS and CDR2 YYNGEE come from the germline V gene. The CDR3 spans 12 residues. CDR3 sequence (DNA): TGTGCCAGCAACGACTTGAACACTGAAGCTTTCTTT. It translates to CASNDLNTEAFF.

CDR3 sequence reads: CASSFYGTEQYF. CDR3 sequence (DNA): TGTGCCAGCAGCTTCTACGGGACCGAGCAGTACTTC. The chain carries TRBV7-2 and TRBJ2-7; D tentatively reads TRBD1 or TRBD2 (5 bases each). This CDR3 is built from 12 residues. CDR1 is SGHTA, CDR2 FQGNSA, per germline. V lost 3 bases and J lost 6, with 9 bases in between.

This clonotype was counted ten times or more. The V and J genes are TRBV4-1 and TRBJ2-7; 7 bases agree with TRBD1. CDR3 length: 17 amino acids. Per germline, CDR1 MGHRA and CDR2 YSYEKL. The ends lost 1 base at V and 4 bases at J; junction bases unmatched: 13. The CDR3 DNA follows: TGCGCCAGCAGCCAAGTTTCCCCGGACAGGAGGAGTTACGAGCAGTACTTC. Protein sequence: CASSQVSPDRRSYEQYF.

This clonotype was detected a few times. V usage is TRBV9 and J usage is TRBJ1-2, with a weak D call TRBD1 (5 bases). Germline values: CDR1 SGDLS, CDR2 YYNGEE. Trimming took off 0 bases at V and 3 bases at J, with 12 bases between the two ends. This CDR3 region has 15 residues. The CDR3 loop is CASSVAQRGYYGYTF. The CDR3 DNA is TGTGCCAGCAGCGTAGCTCAAAGGGGTTACTATGGCTACACCTTC. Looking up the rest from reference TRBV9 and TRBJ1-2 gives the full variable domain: DSGVTQTPKHLITATGQRVTLRCSPRSGDLSVYWYQQSLDQGLQFLIQYYNGEERAKGNILERFSAQQFPDLHSELNLSSLELGDSALYFCASSVAQRGYYGYTFGSGTRLTVV.

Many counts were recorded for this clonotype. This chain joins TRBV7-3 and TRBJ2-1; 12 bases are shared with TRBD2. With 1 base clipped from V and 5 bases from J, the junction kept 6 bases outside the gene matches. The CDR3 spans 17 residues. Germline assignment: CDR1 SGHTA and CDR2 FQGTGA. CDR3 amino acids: CASSLISRLAGDNEQFF. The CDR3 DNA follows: TGTGCCAGCAGCTTAATCTCGAGACTAGCGGGGGACAATGAGCAGTTCTTC.

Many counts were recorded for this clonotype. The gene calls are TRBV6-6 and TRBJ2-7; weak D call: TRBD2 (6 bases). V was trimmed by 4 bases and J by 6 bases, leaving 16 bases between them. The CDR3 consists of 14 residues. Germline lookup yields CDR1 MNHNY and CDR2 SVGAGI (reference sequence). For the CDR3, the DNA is TGTGCCAGCAGTTGGAACGAACCGGGAGCCGAGCAGTACTTC. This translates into CASSWNEPGAEQYF.

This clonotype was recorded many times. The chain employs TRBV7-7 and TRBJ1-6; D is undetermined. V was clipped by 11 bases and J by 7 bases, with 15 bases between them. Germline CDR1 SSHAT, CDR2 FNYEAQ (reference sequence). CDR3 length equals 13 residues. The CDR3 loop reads CAWEEAPNSPLHF. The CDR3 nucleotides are TGTGCCTGGGAGGAGGCCCCAAATTCACCCCTCCACTTT.

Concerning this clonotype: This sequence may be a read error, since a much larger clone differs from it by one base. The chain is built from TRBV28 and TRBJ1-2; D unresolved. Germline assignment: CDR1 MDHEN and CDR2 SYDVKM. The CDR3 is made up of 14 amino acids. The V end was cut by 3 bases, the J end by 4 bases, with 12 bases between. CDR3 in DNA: TGTGCCAGCAGTTTCGGCCATTCCTTCTATGGCTACACCTTC. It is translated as CASSFGHSFYGYTF.

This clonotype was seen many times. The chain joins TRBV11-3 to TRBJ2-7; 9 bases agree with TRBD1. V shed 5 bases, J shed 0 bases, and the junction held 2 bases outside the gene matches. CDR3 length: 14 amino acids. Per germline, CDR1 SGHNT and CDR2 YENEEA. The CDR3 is CASSKGQGSYEQYF. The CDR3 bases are TGTGCCAGCAGCAAGGGACAGGGCTCCTACGAGCAGTACTTC.

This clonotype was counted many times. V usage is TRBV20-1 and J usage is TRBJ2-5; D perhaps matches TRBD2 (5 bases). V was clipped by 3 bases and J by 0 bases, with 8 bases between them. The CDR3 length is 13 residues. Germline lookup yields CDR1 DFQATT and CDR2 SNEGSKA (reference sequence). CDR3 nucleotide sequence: TGCAGTGCTAGTCGGGGATACCAAGAGACCCAGTACTTC. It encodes CSASRGYQETQYF.

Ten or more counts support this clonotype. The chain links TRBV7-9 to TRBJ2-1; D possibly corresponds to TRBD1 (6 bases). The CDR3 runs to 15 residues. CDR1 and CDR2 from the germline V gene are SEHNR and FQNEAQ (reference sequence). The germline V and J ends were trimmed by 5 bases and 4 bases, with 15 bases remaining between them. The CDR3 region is CASSRGQKEYNEQFF. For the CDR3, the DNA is TGTGCCAGCAGCCGTGGACAGAAAGAGTACAATGAGCAGTTCTTC.

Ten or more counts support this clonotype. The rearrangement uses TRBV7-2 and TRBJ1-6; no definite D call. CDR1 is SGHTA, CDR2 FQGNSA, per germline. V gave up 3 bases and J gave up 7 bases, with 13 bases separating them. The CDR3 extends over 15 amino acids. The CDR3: CASSFNREGNSPLHF. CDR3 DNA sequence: TGTGCCAGCAGCTTCAACCGGGAAGGCAATTCACCCCTCCACTTT.

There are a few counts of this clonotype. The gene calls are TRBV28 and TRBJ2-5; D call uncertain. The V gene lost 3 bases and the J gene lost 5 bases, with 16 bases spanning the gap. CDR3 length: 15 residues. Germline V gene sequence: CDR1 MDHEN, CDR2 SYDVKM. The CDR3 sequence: CASSFPRRYAETQYF. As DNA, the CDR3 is TGTGCCAGCAGTTTTCCCCGACGGTACGCGGAGACCCAGTACTTC.

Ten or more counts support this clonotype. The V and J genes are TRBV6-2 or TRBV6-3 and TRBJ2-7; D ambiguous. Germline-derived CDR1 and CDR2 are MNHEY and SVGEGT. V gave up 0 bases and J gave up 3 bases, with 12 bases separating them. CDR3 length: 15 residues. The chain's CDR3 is CASSYSSDGNYEQYF. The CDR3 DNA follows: TGTGCCAGCAGTTACTCGAGTGACGGCAACTACGAGCAGTACTTC.